This T cell receptor beta chain was captured in a study of T cells in Graves' hyperthyroidism and ophthalmopathy. Study-wide background: Blood was drawn when the patient was first diagnosed and still untreated.

In the ophthalmopathy cohort, Clinical Activity Score was at least 3, NOSPECS grade at least 4, and duration under 3 months. Those patients with uncontrolled infection, other autoimmune disease, pregnancy or lactation were excluded. Study results and limitations: Blood shared most expanded thyroid clonotypes above 0.001.

RNA transcripts yielded amplified TCR beta CDR3 regions. A set of HTBI primers served as the primers for a first-round RT-PCR of the TCR CDR3. Each CDR3 protein is one row after TCRdb ran MiXCR on the multiplex PCR reads. The sample carries almost 350,000 distinct CDR3 sequences, around 18% recorded once. This clonotype was detected many times. Antigen unknown. V lost 3 bases, J lost 2 bases, and 14 bases lay in between. From germline, CDR1 is ENHRY and CDR2 SYGVKD. There are 16 residues in the CDR3. Material for sequencing was blood. The receptor was derived from a middle-aged woman with Graves' ophthalmopathy. The chain is built from TRBV10-3 and TRBJ1-3; D uncertain. This CDR3 is CAISDPTDVPGNTIYF. In DNA, the CDR3 is TGTGCCATCAGTGACCCTACGGACGTACCTGGAAACACCATATATTTT.